The 12 T cell receptor beta chains in this list originate from one sample, sequenced in a study of blood T cell repertoires in COVID-19. Only in-frame clones appear in the TCRdb table, and some are missing; sequencing was by immunoSEQ multiplex PCR. In the table there are around 110,000 clones, more than 75% of which are singletons. What was sequenced was peripheral blood. The receptor set was obtained from a man aged 35-49 years with acute or convalescent COVID-19.

This clone came up a few times. This chain connects TRBV2 to TRBJ2-7, with 8 bases matching TRBD2. This CDR3 contains 16 residues. J was trimmed by 1 base and V by 3 bases; bases with no gene match: 8. The germline gives CDR1 SNHLY, CDR2 FYNNEI. The chain's CDR3 is CASSDIGGGLSYEQYF. The DNA of the CDR3 is TGTGCCAGCAGTGATATAGGCGGGGGGCTTTCCTACGAGCAGTACTTC.

The CDR3 region is CASSQDPPTGGLGGNQPQHF. CDR3 coding DNA: TGTGCCAGCAGCCAAGATCCCCCGACAGGGGGCTTGGGGGGCAATCAGCCCCAGCATTTT. This sequence joins TRBV4-2 and TRBJ1-5; the match to TRBD1 covers 10 bases. The CDR3 extends over 20 amino acids. V gave up 0 bases and J gave up 2 bases; unmatched junction bases: 13. Looked up from germline, CDR1 is LGHNA and CDR2 is YNFKEQ.

The V gene is TRBV7-2, the J gene TRBJ1-1; D possibly corresponds to TRBD1 (6 bases). This CDR3 comprises 13 residues. Germline lookup yields CDR1 SGHTA and CDR2 FQGNSA. V lost 10 bases, J lost 0 bases, and 12 bases lay in between. The CDR3 here is CAIGDRMNTEAFF. CDR3 DNA sequence: TGTGCCATCGGCGACAGGATGAACACTGAAGCTTTCTTT.

The chain's CDR3 is CASSYSIFDNEQFF. The CDR3 DNA is TGTGCCAGCAGTTACTCTATTTTCGACAATGAGCAGTTCTTC. The gene calls are TRBV6-6 and TRBJ2-1; D not certain. The germline V gene encodes CDR1 MNHNY and CDR2 SVGAGI (reference sequence). V lost 0 bases and J lost 5, with 8 bases in between. The CDR3 is made up of 14 amino acids.

The V and J genes are TRBV7-2 and TRBJ2-7; 10 bases are shared with TRBD1. Trimming took 6 bases from V and 0 from J; bases not matched to a gene: 8. This CDR3 comprises 16 residues. Germline-derived CDR1 and CDR2 are SGHTA and FQGNSA. Here the CDR3 reads CASSPLDRGGSYEQYF. As DNA, the CDR3 is TGTGCCAGCAGTCCATTGGACAGGGGGGGCTCCTACGAGCAGTACTTC.

The V gene is TRBV7-2, the J gene TRBJ2-1; 8 nucleotides align to TRBD2. The length of the CDR3 is 16 residues. The J segment lost 4 bases and the V segment lost 1 base, leaving 6 bases of the junction unmatched. Germline V gene lookup returns CDR1 SGHTA and CDR2 FQGNSA. The CDR3 nucleotides are TGTGCCAGCAGCTTAGTGGGGACTAGGGGGTACAATGAGCAGTTCTTC. This encodes CASSLVGTRGYNEQFF. The whole variable domain, remainder taken from reference TRBV7-2 and TRBJ2-1, is GAGVSQSPSNKVTEKGKDVELRCDPISGHTALYWYRQSLGQGLEFLIYFQGNSAPDKSGLPSDRFSAERTGGSVSTLTIQRTQQEDSAVYLCASSLVGTRGYNEQFFGPGTRLTVL.

The genes are TRBV27 and TRBJ2-3; 14 bases fit TRBD2. CDR3 length: 17 amino acids. From germline, CDR1 is MNHEY and CDR2 SMNVEV (reference sequence). V was pared by 6 bases and J by 7 bases, with 12 bases of the junction left unmatched. The CDR3 DNA is TGTGCCAGCAGGCTGACTAGCGGGGGGGCAGAAGGAAATACGCAGTATTTT. Translated, it gives CASRLTSGGAEGNTQYF.

The V call is TRBV15, the J call TRBJ2-1; TRBD1 matches 7 bases. This CDR3 is 15 amino acids long. Trimming took 3 bases from V and 0 from J; bases not matched to a gene: 2. Germline values: CDR1 LNHNV, CDR2 YYDKDF (reference sequence). The CDR3 region is CATSRGDSSYNEQFF. DNA for the CDR3: TGTGCCACCAGCAGGGGGGACAGCTCCTACAATGAGCAGTTCTTC.

A single count supports this clone. Distinct nucleotide sequences in the sample also encode this CDR3. The J gene is TRBJ2-7, the V gene TRBV2; the match to TRBD1 covers 7 bases. This CDR3 has 12 residues. J lost 3 bases, V lost 5 bases, and 1 base had no gene match. Per the germline V gene, CDR1 is SNHLY and CDR2 is FYNNEI. This CDR3 is CASSRDSYEQYF. DNA for the CDR3: TGTGCCAGCAGTAGGGACAGCTACGAGCAGTACTTC. The variable domain in full, completed from reference TRBV2 and TRBJ2-7, reads EPEVTQTPSHQVTQMGQEVILRCVPISNHLYFYWYRQILGQKVEFLVSFYNNEISEKSEIFDDQFSVERPDGSNFTLKIRSTKLEDSAMYFCASSRDSYEQYFGPGTRLTVT.

J is TRBJ1-4 and V is TRBV19, with D possibly TRBD1 on 6 matching bases. V was cut by 7 bases and J by 2 bases, with 17 bases left in between. In germline, CDR1 is LNHDA, CDR2 SQIVND (reference sequence). The CDR3 totals 16 residues. CDR3 protein: CASTTGGAGTNEKLFF. The CDR3 DNA reads as TGTGCCAGTACCACGGGGGGCGCGGGTACTAATGAAAAACTGTTTTTT.

The chain recombines TRBV4-2 with TRBJ1-4, with no clear D. In germline, CDR1 is LGHNA, CDR2 YNFKEQ. CDR3 length equals 15 residues. V lost 0 bases, J lost 0 bases, and 5 bases lay in between. The chain's CDR3 is CASSQDRTTNEKLFF. Here the CDR3 DNA reads TGTGCCAGCAGCCAAGACAGAACAACTAATGAAAAACTGTTTTTT.

The chain couples TRBV3-1 (or the pseudogene TRBV3-2) to TRBJ1-4; TRBD1 is a possible D gene (5 bases). The CDR3 extends over 15 amino acids. V lost 4 bases, J lost 6 bases, and 15 bases lay in between. The germline V gene has CDR1 LGHDT and CDR2 YNNKEL (reference sequence). The CDR3 loop reads CASSLRGGEDEKLFF. CDR3 coding DNA: TGTGCCAGCAGCCTCCGCGGGGGGGAGGATGAAAAACTGTTTTTT.